This TCR beta chain was captured in a study of cytomegalovirus exposure and HLA in healthy donors. As for this clone: What it recognizes is unknown.

Study results and limitations: Sequencing likely caused a cluster of highly shared sequence variants.

Looked up from germline, CDR1 is SNHLY and CDR2 is FYNNEI. The J segment lost 10 bases and the V segment lost 6 bases, leaving 6 bases of the junction unmatched. The CDR3 is 11 amino acids. PCR was performed using 60 Vbeta and 13 Jbeta primers. The method was immunoSEQ multiplex PCR; TCRdb's version includes in-frame clones alone and lacks a portion of them. The repertoire has some 95,000 clones, 80% of them found once; the top ten carry 6% to 8%. The chain combines TRBV2 with TRBJ2-7; 7 bases are shared with TRBD1. The sequenced material came from PBMCs. The sequence came from a man aged 30 to 39 in good health and CMV-seronegative. The CDR3 DNA follows: TGTGCCAGCAGCCGGGACAGTGTTCAGTACTTC. Translating gives CASSRDSVQYF.